Below, 19 T cell receptor beta chains from the same sample are listed, as sequenced in a study of PD-1 blockade in classical Hodgkin lymphoma. The sample's time point: cycle 4 day 1 (C4D1), after more than five weeks of nivolumab. Each of the patients experienced relapse following autologous stem cell transplantation, and their brentuximab vedotin exposure differed. The CD8+ T cells came from thawed PBMCs through magnetic negative selection. The table came from immunoSEQ multiplex PCR; TCRdb's copy has only in-frame clones and leaves some out. The data show around 21,000 clones, roughly 82% seen once. This sample comprised CD8+ T cells from blood, obtained before the fourth cycle of nivolumab. The receptors come from a human donor with classical Hodgkin lymphoma.

This chain uses TRBV6-5 with TRBJ2-7; TRBD1 is a possible D gene (6 bases). The CDR3 consists of 13 residues. CDR1 and CDR2 (germline): MNHEY, SVGAGI. Trimming took 2 bases from V and 4 from J, leaving 9 bases between them. CDR3 protein: CASSYTRGYEQYF. CDR3 coding DNA: TGTGCCAGCAGTTACACCAGGGGTTACGAGCAGTACTTC.

The J gene is TRBJ2-3, the V gene TRBV19; 10 bases fit TRBD2. This CDR3 spans 15 amino acids. CDR1 and CDR2 from the germline V gene are LNHDA and SQIVND (reference sequence). J gave up 0 bases and V 3 bases, and 0 bases lay outside the gene matches. The CDR3 DNA follows: TGTGCCAGTAGTATTAGCGGGGGGAGCACAGATACGCAGTATTTT. Translated: CASSISGGSTDTQYF.

The chain combines TRBV4-1 with TRBJ1-5, with D uncertain. Trimming pared 0 bases from V and 3 bases from J, leaving 9 bases between. The germline V gene has CDR1 MGHRA and CDR2 YSYEKL. The length of the CDR3 is 15 residues. CDR3 amino acids: CASSQDSQNNQPQHF. CDR3 coding DNA: TGCGCCAGCAGCCAAGACTCCCAAAACAATCAGCCCCAGCATTTT.

This clone showed up just once. V is TRBV11-2 and J is TRBJ2-1; D not certain. V gave up 7 bases and J gave up 9 bases, with 28 bases separating them. Germline V gene sequence: CDR1 SGHAT, CDR2 FQNNGV. This CDR3 has 17 amino acids. The CDR3 reads CASNYGQVVPPFAEQFF. In DNA, the CDR3 is TGTGCCAGCAACTACGGGCAGGTCGTGCCCCCTTTCGCTGAGCAGTTCTTC.

This chain links TRBV20-1 with TRBJ2-3; D call uncertain. The CDR3 is made up of 11 amino acids. The germline V gene encodes CDR1 DFQATT and CDR2 SNEGSKA (reference sequence). Trimming removed 8 bases from V and 6 bases from J, with 12 bases in between. The CDR3 loop is CSHYPGDTQYF. For the CDR3, the DNA is TGCAGTCACTATCCCGGGGATACGCAGTATTTT.

The V call is TRBV9, the J call TRBJ2-7; 7 nucleotides line up with TRBD1. The junction had 2 bases not matched to a gene; V was cut back by 0 bases and J by 2 bases. The CDR3 covers 14 residues. CDR1 is SGDLS, CDR2 YYNGEE, per germline. The DNA of the CDR3 is TGTGCCAGCAGCGTAGGGACAGGAACCTACGAGCAGTACTTC. This sequence encodes CASSVGTGTYEQYF.

The CDR3 reads CASSLSMGDSLVSYNEQFF. The CDR3 coding sequence is TGTGCCAGCAGTTTATCTATGGGGGACTCATTGGTTTCCTACAATGAGCAGTTCTTC. The chain employs TRBV28 and TRBJ2-1, with D possibly matching TRBD2 (6 bases). From germline, CDR1 is MDHEN and CDR2 SYDVKM. This CDR3 is built from 19 residues. V shed 1 base and J shed 1 base, with 20 bases lying between them.

By sample share, this clone is medium-sized. The CDR3 nucleotides are TGTGCCAGCAGATCCCGGGAATTCCAAGGGTCAACGCGAGAAGAAGCTTTCTTT. Translating gives CASRSREFQGSTREEAFF. J is TRBJ1-1 and V is TRBV2; D not resolved. V was cut by 6 bases and J by 8 bases, with 31 bases left in between. Per germline, CDR1 SNHLY and CDR2 FYNNEI. The CDR3 spans 18 residues.

This sequence joins TRBV28 and TRBJ1-4; D may be TRBD1 (5 bases). Germline CDR1 reads MDHEN; CDR2 reads SYDVKM. The V gene lost 2 bases and the J gene lost 11 bases, with 15 bases spanning the gap. The CDR3 contains 14 residues. CDR3 residues: CASSLLGSSGKLFF. Written as DNA, the CDR3 is TGTGCCAGCAGTTTACTGGGGTCGTCAGGGAAACTGTTTTTT.

The V and J genes are TRBV10-1 and TRBJ1-2; D uncertain. From germline, CDR1 is WNHNN and CDR2 SYGVQD (reference sequence). The V gene lost 3 bases and the J gene lost 2 bases, with 10 bases spanning the gap. This CDR3 region has 14 residues. The CDR3 DNA is TGCGCCAGCAGTGACCACCGGGAAAACTATGGCTACACCTTC. Translating gives CASSDHRENYGYTF.

V gene TRBV11-2 combines with J gene TRBJ2-1; TRBD2 aligns across 13 bases. In germline, CDR1 is SGHAT, CDR2 FQNNGV. V shed 4 bases, J shed 7 bases, and the junction held 7 bases outside the gene matches. The CDR3 length is 16 residues. CDR3 nucleotides: TGTGCCAGCAGCTACTGGACTAGCGGGGGCCTTAATGAGCAGTTCTTC. Its translation: CASSYWTSGGLNEQFF.

This sequence joins TRBV28 and TRBJ1-6; TRBD1 aligns across 7 bases. This CDR3 has 15 residues. Germline V gene sequence: CDR1 MDHEN, CDR2 SYDVKM. After removal of 8 bases from V and 7 bases from J, the junction contained 11 bases not matched to a gene. As DNA, the CDR3 is TGTGCCAGCCCTAATTCGGGACAGCCGAATTCACCCCTCCACTTT. Its protein is CASPNSGQPNSPLHF.

This clone was counted once. The chain links TRBV28 to TRBJ2-5; possible D gene TRBD2, 5 bases. Trimming cost V 6 bases and J 2 bases, with 10 bases left between them. Germline CDR1 and CDR2: MDHEN and SYDVKM. The CDR3 sequence is 13 residues long. CDR3 DNA sequence: TGTGCCAGCAGCTCCCGGGAACAAGAGACCCAGTACTTC. Encoded protein: CASSSREQETQYF.

The chain has TRBV11-3 and TRBJ1-1, with D tentatively TRBD1 (5 bases). The CDR3 is 16 residues long. V gave up 5 bases and J gave up 0 bases, with 16 bases separating them. Germline CDR1 is SGHNT and CDR2 is YENEEA. DNA of the CDR3: TGTGCCAGCAGCCTAAGGACGGGGGGGATGAACACTGAAGCTTTCTTT. Protein sequence: CASSLRTGGMNTEAFF.

V gene TRBV27 combines with J gene TRBJ2-1; 7 nucleotides line up with TRBD2. The CDR3 consists of 14 residues. J lost 5 bases, V lost 0 bases, and 1 base had no gene match. Germline values: CDR1 MNHEY, CDR2 SMNVEV (reference sequence). The CDR3 reads CASSLSGTNNEQFF. Here the CDR3 DNA reads TGTGCCAGCAGTTTATCGGGGACTAACAATGAGCAGTTCTTC.

CDR3 residues: CASSRDLTGLAGSDEQYF. CDR3 in DNA: TGTGCCAGCAGCCGCGACTTGACGGGACTAGCGGGGTCAGACGAGCAGTACTTC. This chain connects TRBV5-6 to TRBJ2-7; 13 bases align to TRBD2. Germline-derived CDR1 and CDR2 are SGHDT and YYEEEE. J was trimmed by 5 bases and V by 4 bases; bases with no gene match: 15. The CDR3 spans 18 residues.

The count of this clone is one. V usage is TRBV28 and J usage is TRBJ2-3; TRBD2 aligns across 9 bases. The germline V gene has CDR1 MDHEN and CDR2 SYDVKM. Unmatched junction bases numbered 8, after V lost 5 bases and J lost 5 bases. This CDR3 spans 15 amino acids. The CDR3 protein is CASSGLAGARDTQYF. The CDR3 DNA is TGTGCCAGCAGTGGGTTAGCGGGGGCCCGAGATACGCAGTATTTT.

This chain joins TRBV5-1 and TRBJ2-7; D is unclear. This CDR3 is 14 amino acids long. V lost 4 bases and J lost 6, with 17 bases in between. Germline CDR1 is SGHRS and CDR2 is YFSETQ. CDR3 region: CASSKDPLRGEQYF. The CDR3 DNA reads TGCGCCAGCAGCAAGGACCCCTTACGTGGCGAGCAGTACTTC.

V gene TRBV6-5 combines with J gene TRBJ2-1; TRBD2 matches at 7 bases. The V gene end was trimmed by 0 bases and the J gene end by 9 bases; junction bases not matched to a gene: 5. The CDR3 is made up of 14 amino acids. The germline V gene has CDR1 MNHEY and CDR2 SVGAGI. CDR3: CASSYSSGVVEQFF. The CDR3 DNA sequence: TGTGCCAGCAGTTACTCAAGCGGGGTAGTTGAGCAGTTCTTC.